This T cell receptor (beta chain) was identified in a study of shared clonotypes between healthy human individuals. Study outcomes and limitations: Expectations were that clonotype sharing among donors would be affected by sequencing depth.

Generated by immunoSEQ multiplex PCR, the TCRdb table keeps only in-frame clones and is missing some. The sample records 550,000 to 750,000 clones, roughly 94% being singletons. With respect to this clone: Antigen unknown.

CD45RO negativity and positive selection for CCR7 defined naive CD8 cells, a population that excluded terminally differentiated effector memory CD45RA+ cells. CDR1 MNHEY and CDR2 SVGAGI come from the germline V gene. This CDR3 comprises 12 residues. The V end was cut by 2 bases, the J end by 8 bases, with 9 bases between. The chain combines TRBV6-5 with TRBJ1-2; D is ambiguous. The sequenced sample consisted of naive CD8+ T cells sorted from blood. The sequence came from a man aged 25-45 years in good health. The CDR3 spells CASSYLGSGYTF. For the CDR3, the DNA is TGTGCCAGCAGTTACCTTGGGTCCGGCTACACCTTC.